Sequencing of this T cell receptor (beta chain) was carried out in a study of blood T cell repertoires in COVID-19 (dated by TCRdb to 2020 to 2021). With respect to the entire study: Samples covering the acute and convalescent phases of COVID-19 were provided by collaborators in the United States, Italy and Spain. The sample metadata nearly always contained a de-identified subject ID, COVID-19 status, age in years and sex. Where available, HLA class I and class II types were obtained from metadata supplied by the sample provider rather than from assay-based typing. The prospective study material was composed of cDNA or gDNA derived from T cells, B-cell-depleted T cells, or PBMCs. Samples came from the ongoing ImmuneRACE study (first 160 participants) plus 1,254 subjects from 6 global collaborators. The repertoires were released in a freely available public database meant as a resource for research on the immune response to SARS-CoV-2. Deeply sampled blood TCRbeta repertoires from subjects exposed to, actively infected with, or recovered from COVID-19 were included in the dataset.

Participants in the prospective study were aged roughly 18 to 89 years, lived in under 30 United States geographic areas, and enrolled through a virtual design. Cohort assignment in the prospective study relied on participant-reported clinical history from a screening survey and a study questionnaire. Recovered participants in ImmuneRACE Cohort 3 were defined as having two consecutive negative NP/OP PCR tests, clearance from a healthcare professional, or resolution of symptoms. Each participant in the prospective study had whole blood, serum and a nasopharyngeal or oropharyngeal swab collected by mobile phlebotomists. Prospective study participants could optionally give additional blood draws and questionnaires over a 2-month period. Prospective study blood samples were shipped either frozen or at room temperature before DNA extraction. Overall study results and their limits: The quantity of clinical and demographic metadata differed by source and by participant and was supplied without curation.

In regard to this clone: The clone's antigen remains unknown. Per-base quality was not reported, and no clone a single base away is much larger than it.

TCRbeta CDR3 regions were amplified from genomic DNA using the immunoSEQ Assay, a bias-controlled multiplex PCR. Turning to the authors' computational methods: Within the assay, amplification of reference gene primers was used to estimate how many nucleated cells each sample contained. To quantify the absolute abundance of each unique TCRbeta CDR3 rearrangement, sequence reads were collapsed and filtered. For each sample, productive Simpson clonality was calculated by taking the square root of Simpson's diversity index across productive rearrangements. The clones in this table, taken by TCRdb from immuneACCESS, are in-frame only. Not every clone is retained; where verified, under half of the shortfall comes from an unresolved V gene, and the cause of the rest is unknown. V and J calls and clone size are copied from that table; D and trimming were computed from the DNA. Across this sample there are just over 300,000 clones, with about 88% seen only once. The ten largest clones take up approximately 9.8% of the sample.

The sample consisted of PBMCs or T cells enriched from blood (not recorded which). The clonotype comes from a woman between 35 and 50 years old who had recovered from COVID-19.

CDR3 protein: CASSVVRRSSYNEQFF. The DNA is as follows: TGTGCCAGCAGCGTAGTGCGGAGGAGCTCCTACAATGAGCAGTTCTTC. The chain employs TRBV9 and TRBJ2-1; the D gene is perhaps TRBD2, from 5 matching bases. CDR1 and CDR2, looked up from the germline V gene, are SGDLS and YYNGEE. The junction carries 10 bases between V and J, which are trimmed by 0 bases and 0 bases respectively. The cysteine opens and the phenylalanine closes a CDR3 of 16 amino acids. The entry retains the CDR3 DNA only, 48 bases that are in frame from base 1.